The sequence of this T cell receptor (beta chain) was determined in a study of CD8+ T cells in alopecia areata. Overall study: A regimen of oral tofacitinib, 5 to 10 mg twice daily, was given to treated patients. Severity scoring for treated patients was based on the percentage of affected scalp area. Study-level points and caveats: Sequenced scalp T cells also include alphabeta T cells resident in normal skin.

Regarding treatment: oral pan-JAK inhibitor, 5-10 mg twice daily. Peripheral blood, together with lesional scalp punch biopsies, was collected from alopecia areata patients. RNA was extracted and reverse transcribed into cDNA as the sequencing template. Measured with immunoSEQ multiplex PCR; TCRdb has only the in-frame clones, and not every one. The table has about 220,000 clones, 50% to 70% seen once. CDR3 length: 14 residues. From germline, CDR1 is SGHRS and CDR2 YFSETQ. V dropped 4 bases and J dropped 4; count of bases not matched to a gene: 5. With regard to this clone: As yet, its antigen is unknown.

The receptor comes from a human donor with alopecia areata. Sequencing was performed on CD4+ T cells sorted from blood, taken at week 4, from a patient treated with tofacitinib. The genes are TRBV5-1 and TRBJ2-3, with 8 bases aligning to TRBD2. CDR3 protein: CASSPGLAADTQYF. CDR3 nucleotide sequence: TGCGCCAGCAGCCCCGGACTAGCCGCAGATACGCAGTATTTT.